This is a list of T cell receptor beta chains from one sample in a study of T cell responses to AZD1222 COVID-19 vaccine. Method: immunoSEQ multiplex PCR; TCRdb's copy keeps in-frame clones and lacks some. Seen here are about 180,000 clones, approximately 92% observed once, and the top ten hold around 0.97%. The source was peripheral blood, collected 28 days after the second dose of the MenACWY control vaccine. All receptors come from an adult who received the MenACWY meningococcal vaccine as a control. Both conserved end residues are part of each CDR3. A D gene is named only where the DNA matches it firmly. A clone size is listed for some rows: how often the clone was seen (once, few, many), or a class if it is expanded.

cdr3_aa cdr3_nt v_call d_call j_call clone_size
CASSIDSGEAGIYYGYTF TGTGCCAGTAGTATAGATTCCGGGGAGGCAGGAATTTACTATGGCTACACCTTC TRBV19 . TRBJ1-2 once
CASRTAGLRAVFF TGTGCCAGCAGAACGGCGGGATTGCGTGCGGTGTTTTTT TRBV28 . TRBJ1-4 .
CASSIGGTGGGDTQYF TGTGCCAGTAGTATCGGGGGGACAGGGGGCGGAGATACGCAGTATTTT TRBV19 TRBD1 TRBJ2-3 .
CASRAKIRQGHNEQFF TGTGCCAGCAGGGCTAAAATAAGACAGGGCCACAATGAGCAGTTCTTC TRBV2 TRBD1 TRBJ2-1 .
CASSMTGTEIYGYTF TGTGCCAGCAGCATGACCGGGACTGAGATCTATGGCTACACCTTC TRBV5-5 . TRBJ1-2 .
CASSLTGGTEAFF TGTGCCAGCAGCCTTACAGGGGGCACTGAAGCTTTCTTT TRBV7-9 TRBD1 TRBJ1-1 .
CASTYGVSYEQFF TGTGCCAGCACCTACGGGGTGAGCTATGAGCAGTTCTTC TRBV6-5 . TRBJ2-1 .
CASSLGVANEKLFF TGTGCCAGCAGCTTGGGGGTAGCTAATGAAAAACTGTTTTTT TRBV5-5 . TRBJ1-4 .
CASSLRSTGTEAFF TGTGCCAGCAGCTTGAGGTCGACAGGGACTGAAGCTTTCTTT TRBV7-2 TRBD1 TRBJ1-1 .
CASSPGQGTHWIEAFF TGTGCCAGCAGCCCGGGACAGGGTACGCATTGGATTGAAGCTTTCTTT TRBV2 TRBD1 TRBJ1-1 .
CASSSRGAGEKLFF TGTGCCAGCAGTTCGAGGGGGGCGGGGGAAAAACTGTTTTTT TRBV27 . TRBJ1-4 .
CASSTRTSGGANEQFF TGTGCCAGCAGCACCCGGACTAGCGGGGGGGCAAATGAGCAGTTCTTC TRBV5-4 TRBD2 TRBJ2-1 .
CASSYWTDNQPQHF TGTGCCAGCAGTTACTGGACAGACAATCAGCCCCAGCATTTT TRBV6-5 . TRBJ1-5 .
CASSLGPNTEAFF TGTGCCAGCAGTTTGGGACCGAACACTGAAGCTTTCTTT TRBV12-3/TRBV12-4 . TRBJ1-1 .
CASSQDKGPTEAFF TGCGCCAGCAGCCAAGATAAGGGACCCACTGAAGCTTTCTTT TRBV4-1 . TRBJ1-1 .
CASSWMDTEAFF TGTGCCAGCAGCTGGATGGACACTGAAGCTTTCTTT TRBV5-6 . TRBJ1-1 .
CASTYAGTGSPLHF TGTGCCAGCACCTACGCGGGGACCGGTTCACCCCTCCACTTT TRBV3-1/TRBV3-2 . TRBJ1-6 .
CASSAAQGQPQHF TGTGCCAGCAGCGCAGCACAGGGTCAGCCCCAGCATTTT TRBV12-3/TRBV12-4 . TRBJ1-5 .
CASSLGSGGPSYEQYF TGTGCCAGCAGCTTAGGTAGCGGGGGACCTTCCTACGAGCAGTACTTC TRBV7-2 TRBD2 TRBJ2-7 .
CASSLTGGPDQPQHF TGTGCCAGCAGCTTGACAGGGGGCCCGGATCAGCCCCAGCATTTT TRBV5-6 TRBD1 TRBJ1-5 .
CASSPMTDTDTQYF TGCGCCAGCAGCCCGATGACCGACACAGATACGCAGTATTTT TRBV5-1 . TRBJ2-3 .
CASSLWDFTGELFF TGTGCCAGCAGCTTATGGGACTTCACCGGGGAGCTGTTTTTT TRBV11-2 . TRBJ2-2 .
CASSVGGNEAFF TGTGCCAGCAGCGTGGGGGGGAATGAAGCTTTCTTT TRBV11-3 . TRBJ1-1 .
CASSGTSGASSYEQYF TGCGCCAGCAGCGGGACTAGCGGAGCCAGCTCCTACGAGCAGTACTTC TRBV5-1 TRBD2 TRBJ2-7 .
CASTQTPISGNTIYF TGTGCCAGCACCCAAACCCCCATCTCTGGAAACACCATATATTTT TRBV28 . TRBJ1-3 .
CASSLAGNSYEQYF TGCGCCAGCAGCTTGGCAGGCAACTCCTACGAGCAGTACTTC TRBV5-1 . TRBJ2-7 .
CASSGPGRQGTGELFF TGTGCCAGCAGTGGACCGGGACGGCAAGGAACCGGGGAGCTGTTTTTT TRBV25-1 . TRBJ2-2 .
CASGQGFYGYTF TGTGCCAGCGGACAGGGGTTCTATGGCTACACCTTC TRBV2 TRBD1 TRBJ1-2 .
CASSLKLNSPLHF TGTGCCAGCAGTCTAAAATTAAATTCACCCCTCCACTTT TRBV25-1 . TRBJ1-6 .
CAWTRRAVYGYTF TGTGCCTGGACCCGACGGGCAGTTTATGGCTACACCTTC TRBV30 . TRBJ1-2 .
CASSLGGNYEQYF TGTGCCAGCAGCTTAGGAGGGAACTACGAGCAGTACTTC TRBV7-9 . TRBJ2-7 few
CASSGMRQSGNTIYF TGTGCCAGCAGCGGGATGAGACAGTCCGGAAACACCATATATTTT TRBV2 . TRBJ1-3 .
CASSQEFDGYTF TGTGCCAGCAGTCAGGAGTTTGATGGCTACACCTTC TRBV12-3/TRBV12-4 . TRBJ1-2 .
CASSEGNQPQHF TGTGCCAGCAGTGAGGGGAATCAGCCCCAGCATTTT TRBV6-1 . TRBJ1-5 .
CASRTTGRREKLFF TGTGCCAGCAGGACGACAGGACGACGGGAAAAACTGTTTTTT TRBV28 . TRBJ1-4 .
CASSLGGRSTDTQYF TGTGCCAGCAGTTTAGGGGGACGTAGCACAGATACGCAGTATTTT TRBV28 . TRBJ2-3 .
CASSLVVVVAGYQETQYF TGCGCCAGCAGCTTGGTGGTAGTTGTAGCGGGGTACCAAGAGACCCAGTACTTC TRBV5-1 TRBD2 TRBJ2-5 .
CASSTERRQYF TGTGCCAGTAGTACCGAACGACGGCAGTACTTC TRBV19 . TRBJ2-7 .
CASSYTGISEKLFF TGTGCCAGCAGTTACACGGGGATATCTGAAAAACTGTTTTTT TRBV6-5 . TRBJ1-4 .
CASSRTGNTEAFF TGTGCCAGCAGCCGGACGGGCAACACTGAAGCTTTCTTT TRBV25-1 . TRBJ1-1 .
CASSLTRTGYSYEQYF TGTGCCAGCAGCTTAACCAGGACAGGGTACTCCTACGAGCAGTACTTC TRBV7-9 TRBD1 TRBJ2-7 .
CASSLSPGGRTEAFF TGTGCCAGCAGCCTGTCCCCTGGGGGTCGGACTGAAGCTTTCTTT TRBV7-9 . TRBJ1-1 .
CASSIRTGGTETQYF TGCGCCAGCAGCATCCGGACAGGGGGGACGGAGACCCAGTACTTC TRBV5-1 TRBD1 TRBJ2-5 once
CATRRQGGEQYF TGTGCCACCAGGCGACAGGGCGGTGAGCAGTACTTC TRBV15 TRBD1 TRBJ2-7 .
CASSPTGGVSEAFF TGTGCCAGCAGCCCCACAGGGGGGGTCTCTGAAGCTTTCTTT TRBV7-2 TRBD1 TRBJ1-1 .
CASSQGPVLGTEAFF TGCGCCAGCAGCCAAGGCCCAGTCCTTGGGACTGAAGCTTTCTTT TRBV4-3 . TRBJ1-1 .
CASSSPGANKKQYF TGCGCCAGCAGCTCGCCCGGGGCCAATAAGAAGCAGTACTTC TRBV5-1 . TRBJ2-7 .
CASSPQVYGYTF TGTGCCAGCAGTCCACAGGTCTATGGCTACACCTTC TRBV28 . TRBJ1-2 .
CASSATPGVQETQYF TGTGCCAGCAGCGCTACCCCGGGGGTCCAAGAGACCCAGTACTTC TRBV5-4 . TRBJ2-5 .
CAISARQGGTKNIQYF TGTGCCATCAGTGCGCGACAGGGGGGAACCAAAAACATTCAGTACTTC TRBV10-3 TRBD1 TRBJ2-4 .
CASSLEGTANTEAFF TGTGCCAGCAGCTTAGAAGGGACAGCGAACACTGAAGCTTTCTTT TRBV7-9 TRBD1 TRBJ1-1 .
CASSLGGYGYTF TGTGCCAGCAGCTTAGGAGGCTATGGCTACACCTTC TRBV7-2 . TRBJ1-2 .
CASSLQPGVGAEKLFF TGCGCCAGCAGCCTTCAACCGGGCGTGGGTGCTGAAAAACTGTTTTTT TRBV5-1 . TRBJ1-4 once
CASASGGANTGELFF TGTGCCAGCGCTAGCGGGGGCGCGAACACCGGGGAGCTGTTTTTT TRBV7-2 TRBD2 TRBJ2-2 .
CASSQLQGNTEAFF TGTGCCAGCAGCCAATTACAGGGGAACACTGAAGCTTTCTTT TRBV3-1/TRBV3-2 . TRBJ1-1 .
CASSQLQDSSYNSPLHF TGCGCCAGCAGTCAGTTGCAGGATAGCTCCTATAATTCACCCCTCCACTTT TRBV23-1 . TRBJ1-6 .
CASRTAGQQGNTIYF TGTGCCAGCAGGACGGCTGGACAGCAGGGAAACACCATATATTTT TRBV2 . TRBJ1-3 .
CASSLRGSNQPQHF TGTGCCAGCAGCCTACGTGGGAGCAATCAGCCCCAGCATTTT TRBV7-2 . TRBJ1-5 once
CASSGGQVKPQHF TGTGCCAGCAGCGGCGGACAGGTTAAGCCCCAGCATTTT TRBV7-2 TRBD1 TRBJ1-5 once
CASSAHGDRGFF TGTGCCAGCAGCGCTCATGGGGACCGTGGATTCTTC TRBV2 . TRBJ2-1 .